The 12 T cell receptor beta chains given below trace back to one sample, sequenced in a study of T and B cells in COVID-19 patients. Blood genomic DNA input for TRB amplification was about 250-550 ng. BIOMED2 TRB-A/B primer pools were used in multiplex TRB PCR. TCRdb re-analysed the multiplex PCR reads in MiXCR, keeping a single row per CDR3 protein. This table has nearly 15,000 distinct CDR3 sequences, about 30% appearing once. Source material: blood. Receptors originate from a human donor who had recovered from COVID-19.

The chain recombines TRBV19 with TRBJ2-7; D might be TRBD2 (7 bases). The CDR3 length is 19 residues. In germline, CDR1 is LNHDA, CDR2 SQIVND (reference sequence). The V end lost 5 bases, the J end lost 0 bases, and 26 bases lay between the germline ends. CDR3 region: CASSFGGAGAGQISYEQYF. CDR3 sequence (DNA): TGTGCCAGTAGTTTCGGCGGCGCGGGGGCGGGACAAATCTCCTACGAGCAGTACTTC.

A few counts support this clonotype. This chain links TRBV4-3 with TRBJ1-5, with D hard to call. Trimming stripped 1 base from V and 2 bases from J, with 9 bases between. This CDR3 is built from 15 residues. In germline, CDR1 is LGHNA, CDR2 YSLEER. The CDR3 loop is CASSQVVGRNQPQHF. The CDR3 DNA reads TGCGCCAGCAGCCAAGTTGTAGGACGCAATCAGCCCCAGCATTTT.

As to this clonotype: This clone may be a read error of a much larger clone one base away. CDR3 protein: CASSPDRARGYTF. CDR3 sequence (DNA): TGTGCCAGCAGCCCTGACAGGGCTCGGGGCTACACCTTC. This chain links TRBV11-3 with TRBJ1-2, with 7 nucleotides matching TRBD1. Germline-derived CDR1 and CDR2 are SGHNT and YENEEA. CDR3 size: 13 residues. V was pared by 5 bases and J by 8 bases, with 8 bases of the junction left unmatched.

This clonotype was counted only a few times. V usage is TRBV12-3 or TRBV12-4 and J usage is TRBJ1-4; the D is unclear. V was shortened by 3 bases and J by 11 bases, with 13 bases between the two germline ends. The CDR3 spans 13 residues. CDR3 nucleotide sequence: TGTGCCAGCAGTTTTCCCTCGTCTTTGAAACTGTTTTTT. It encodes CASSFPSSLKLFF.

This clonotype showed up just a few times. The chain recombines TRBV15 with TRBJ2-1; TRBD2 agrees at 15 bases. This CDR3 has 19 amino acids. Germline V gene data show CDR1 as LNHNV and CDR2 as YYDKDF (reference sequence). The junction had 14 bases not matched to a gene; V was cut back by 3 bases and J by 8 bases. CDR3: CATSRELTGLAGGLDEQFF. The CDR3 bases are TGTGCCACCAGCAGGGAATTAACCGGACTAGCGGGAGGGCTGGATGAGCAGTTCTTC. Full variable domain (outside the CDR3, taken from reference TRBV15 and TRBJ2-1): DAMVIQNPRYQVTQFGKPVTLSCSQTLNHNVMYWYQQKSSQAPKLLFHYYDKDFNNEADTPDNFQSRRPNTSFCFLDIRSPGLGDTAMYLCATSRELTGLAGGLDEQFFGPGTRLTVL.

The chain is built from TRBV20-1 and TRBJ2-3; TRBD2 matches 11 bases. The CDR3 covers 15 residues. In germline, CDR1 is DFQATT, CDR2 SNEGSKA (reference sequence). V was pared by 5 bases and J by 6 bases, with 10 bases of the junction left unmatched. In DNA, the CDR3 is TGCAGTGCTCAAAACCCGGCTAGCGGGAGGGATACGCAGTATTTT. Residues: CSAQNPASGRDTQYF.

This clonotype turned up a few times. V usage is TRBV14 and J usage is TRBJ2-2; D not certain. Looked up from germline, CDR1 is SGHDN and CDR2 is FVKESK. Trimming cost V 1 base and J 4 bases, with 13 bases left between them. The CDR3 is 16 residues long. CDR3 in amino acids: CASSQVTPSGTGELFF. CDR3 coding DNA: TGTGCCAGCAGCCAAGTCACCCCGTCGGGCACCGGGGAGCTGTTTTTT. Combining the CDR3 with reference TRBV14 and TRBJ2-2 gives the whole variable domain EAGVTQFPSHSVIEKGQTVTLRCDPISGHDNLYWYRRVMGKEIKFLLHFVKESKQDESGMPNNRFLAERTGGTYSTLKVQPAELEDSGVYFCASSQVTPSGTGELFFGEGSRLTVL.

Here the CDR3 reads CASTRGGPANYGYTF. CDR3 nucleotides: TGTGCCAGCACCCGCGGGGGACCTGCTAACTATGGCTACACCTTC. The chain is built from TRBV6-5 and TRBJ1-2, with D perhaps TRBD1 (5 bases). The CDR3 runs 15 residues. The V gene lost 7 bases and the J gene lost 0 bases, with 15 bases spanning the gap. CDR1 MNHEY and CDR2 SVGAGI come from the germline V gene.

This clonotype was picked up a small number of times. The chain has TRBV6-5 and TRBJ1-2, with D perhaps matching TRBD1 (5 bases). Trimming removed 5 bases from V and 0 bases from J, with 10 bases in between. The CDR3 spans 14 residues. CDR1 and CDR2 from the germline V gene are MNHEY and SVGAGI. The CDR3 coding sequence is TGTGCCAGCAGTAGGGACGTAGCTAACTATGGCTACACCTTC. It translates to CASSRDVANYGYTF.

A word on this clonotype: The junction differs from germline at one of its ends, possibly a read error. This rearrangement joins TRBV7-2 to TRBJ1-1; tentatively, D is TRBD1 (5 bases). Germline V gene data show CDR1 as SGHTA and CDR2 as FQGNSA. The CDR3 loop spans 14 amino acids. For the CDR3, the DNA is TGTGCCAGCAGCCGTGAGGGGTTGAAAACTGAAGCTTTCTTT. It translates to CASSREGLKTEAFF.

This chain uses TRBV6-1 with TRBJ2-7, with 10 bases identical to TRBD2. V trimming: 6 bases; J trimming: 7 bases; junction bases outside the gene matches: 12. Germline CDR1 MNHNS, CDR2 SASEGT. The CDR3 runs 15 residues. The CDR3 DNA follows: TGTGCCAGCAGAGTACCGGGACTAGCGAGGCGGGAGCAGTACTTC. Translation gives CASRVPGLARREQYF.

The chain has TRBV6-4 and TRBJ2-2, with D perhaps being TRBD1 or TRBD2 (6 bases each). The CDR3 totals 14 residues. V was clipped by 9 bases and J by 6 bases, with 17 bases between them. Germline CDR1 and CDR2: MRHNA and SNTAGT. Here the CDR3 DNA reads TGTGCCAGTTCACAGGGAGGTCGTCCCGGGGAGCTGTTTTTT. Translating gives CASSQGGRPGELFF.